The 3 T cell receptor beta chains listed next were all sequenced from one sample in a study of graft-versus-host responses after intestinal transplantation. Using immunoSEQ multiplex PCR, the repertoire was profiled, and TCRdb retains in-frame clones only, with some absent. The sample has about 98,000 clones, more than 75% seen once. The sample was PBMCs, taken 255 days after intestinal transplant. These TCRs come from a human patient who received an intestinal transplant, so some T cells may come from the graft donor.

The chain combines TRBV27 with TRBJ1-5; TRBD1 matches 10 bases. Per the germline V gene, CDR1 is MNHEY and CDR2 is SMNVEV (reference sequence). With V trimmed by 3 bases and J by 6 bases, 2 bases remained unmatched. The CDR3 runs to 14 residues. CDR3 in amino acids: CASSLGQGFQPQHF. DNA of the CDR3: TGTGCCAGCAGTTTGGGACAGGGGTTTCAGCCCCAGCATTTT.

This clone turned up a few times. The chain recombines TRBV6-4 with TRBJ2-2; D is unclear. Germline V CDR1 and CDR2: MRHNA, SNTAGT. The V end was cut by 5 bases, the J end by 3 bases, with 7 bases between. The CDR3 runs 13 residues. The CDR3 nucleotides are TGTGCCAGCAGTCTCGAGCACACCGGGGAGCTGTTTTTT. This sequence encodes CASSLEHTGELFF.

This clone was detected many times. The rearrangement links TRBV10-3 to TRBJ1-1; D gene unclear. CDR1 is ENHRY and CDR2 is SYGVKD in the germline V gene. This CDR3 is 12 amino acids long. Trimming took off 7 bases at V and 7 bases at J, with 13 bases between the two ends. The CDR3 protein is CAIMSQAFEAFF. DNA of the CDR3: TGTGCCATCATGAGTCAGGCGTTTGAAGCTTTCTTT.